This note documents a single T cell receptor beta chain sequence. The table lists this clone with a count of one. No cognate antigen has been identified for it. No base-level quality is on record; no much larger clone is a single base apart. TCRbeta CDR3 regions were amplified from genomic DNA by means of the immunoSEQ Assay, a bias-controlled multiplex PCR. For the original study's pipeline: The number of nucleated cells in each sample was estimated from the amplification of reference gene primers within the assay. To quantify the absolute abundance of each unique TCRbeta CDR3 rearrangement, sequence reads were collapsed and filtered. For each sample, productive Simpson clonality was calculated by taking the square root of Simpson's diversity index across productive rearrangements. Sourced from immuneACCESS, this table was stored by TCRdb with only in-frame sequences that have V and J called. A share of the clones is absent; for the studies checked, an unresolved V gene accounts for under half, and the remainder has no known explanation. V, J and clone size reflect that table, while D and trimming were determined from the DNA. Across this sample there are about 170,000 clones, with 80% to 85% seen only once. The ten largest clonotypes hold less than 3% of the sample.

Whole blood was collected in K2EDTA tubes by collaborating institutions according to the institutions' own protocols. For TCRbeta analysis, collaborators shipped samples in one of three forms: frozen whole blood, isolated PBMCs, or DNA extracted from either of those sample types. This sample stems from a study of blood T cell repertoires in COVID-19 (dated by TCRdb to about 2020). In terms of the full investigation: Collaborator samples came from the United States, Italy and Spain and covered acute and convalescent phases of COVID-19. The material from the prospective study consisted of cDNA or gDNA derived from T cells, B-cell-depleted T cells, or PBMCs. Deeply sampled blood TCRbeta repertoires from subjects exposed to, actively infected with, or recovered from COVID-19 were included in the dataset. A de-identified subject ID, COVID-19 status, age in years and sex were almost always included in the sample metadata. Where available, HLA class I and class II types were taken from metadata supplied by the sample provider and were not determined by assay-based typing. The repertoires were released in a freely available public database meant as a resource for research on the immune response to SARS-CoV-2. Samples came from the ongoing ImmuneRACE study (first 160 participants) plus 1,254 subjects from 6 global collaborators.

The investigation overall reported the following: The amount of clinical and demographic metadata varied by source and participant and was provided uncurated.

Sequenced input: peripheral blood. The TCR originated in a human donor with acute or convalescent COVID-19. The donor label of this sample is uncertain.

The CDR3 region reads CASSPPTGQETQYF. The DNA reads TGTGCCAGCTCACCACCGACAGGGCAAGAGACCCAGTACTTC. The receptor chain draws on TRBV18 and TRBJ2-5, and 7 bases in between align with TRBD1. V ends up 0 bases short and J 2 bases short, with an unmatched junction base count of 0. Spanning cysteine to phenylalanine, the CDR3 consists of 14 amino acids. The kept DNA is CDR3 alone, 42 bases in frame from the first base. As encoded in the germline V gene, CDR1 is KGHSH while CDR2 is LQKENI.